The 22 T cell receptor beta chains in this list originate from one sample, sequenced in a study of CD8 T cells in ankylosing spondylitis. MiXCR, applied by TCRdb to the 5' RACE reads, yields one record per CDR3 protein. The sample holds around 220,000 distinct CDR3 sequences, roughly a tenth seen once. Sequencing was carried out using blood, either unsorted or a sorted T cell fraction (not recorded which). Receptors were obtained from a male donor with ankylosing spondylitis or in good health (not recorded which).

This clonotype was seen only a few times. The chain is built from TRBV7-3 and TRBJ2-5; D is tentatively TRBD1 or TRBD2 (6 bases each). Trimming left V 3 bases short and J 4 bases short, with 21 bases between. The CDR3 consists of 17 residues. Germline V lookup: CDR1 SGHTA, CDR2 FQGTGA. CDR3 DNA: TGTGCCAGCAGCTTGTGGACAGTCCTGACTAGTACAGAGACCCAGTACTTC. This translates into CASSLWTVLTSTETQYF.

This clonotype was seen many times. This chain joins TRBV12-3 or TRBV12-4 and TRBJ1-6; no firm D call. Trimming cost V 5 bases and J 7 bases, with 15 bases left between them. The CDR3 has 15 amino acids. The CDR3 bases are TGTGCCAGCAGTCCCTCCGGAGCCCCGAATTCACCCCTCCACTTT. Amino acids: CASSPSGAPNSPLHF.

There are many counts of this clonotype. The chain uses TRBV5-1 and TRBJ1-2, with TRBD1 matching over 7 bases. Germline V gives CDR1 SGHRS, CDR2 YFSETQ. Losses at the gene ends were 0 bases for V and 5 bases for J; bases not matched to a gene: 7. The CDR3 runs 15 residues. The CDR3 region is CASSLAPGGIYGYTF. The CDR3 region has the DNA TGCGCCAGCAGCTTGGCCCCAGGGGGAATTTATGGCTACACCTTC.

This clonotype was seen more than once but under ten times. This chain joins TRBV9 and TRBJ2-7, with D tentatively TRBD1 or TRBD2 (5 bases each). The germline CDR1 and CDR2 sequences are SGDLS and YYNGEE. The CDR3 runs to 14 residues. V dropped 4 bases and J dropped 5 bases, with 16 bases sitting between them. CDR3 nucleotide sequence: TGTGCCAGCAGCCTGGGGGTGGGCTGGAACGAGCAGTACTTC. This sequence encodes CASSLGVGWNEQYF.

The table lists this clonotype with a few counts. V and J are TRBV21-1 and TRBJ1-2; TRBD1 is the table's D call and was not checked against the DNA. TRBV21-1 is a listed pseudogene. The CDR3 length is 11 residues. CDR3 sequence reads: CANTWGDGYTF. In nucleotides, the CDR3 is TGTGCCAACACCTGGGGGGATGGCTACACCTTC.

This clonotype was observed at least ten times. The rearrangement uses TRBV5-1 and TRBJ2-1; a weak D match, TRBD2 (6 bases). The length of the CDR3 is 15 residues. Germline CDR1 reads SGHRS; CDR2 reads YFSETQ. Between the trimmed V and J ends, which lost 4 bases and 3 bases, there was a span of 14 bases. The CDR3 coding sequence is TGCGCCAGCAGCCGCCGGGACGGGGGCTACAATGAGCAGTTCTTC. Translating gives CASSRRDGGYNEQFF.

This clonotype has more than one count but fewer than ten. CDR3 region: CASSFLDRGPSYEQYF. The CDR3 DNA reads as TGTGCCAGCAGCTTCCTAGACAGGGGTCCCTCCTACGAGCAGTACTTC. This rearrangement joins TRBV5-6 to TRBJ2-7, with 8 bases identical to TRBD1. Germline V gene lookup returns CDR1 SGHDT and CDR2 YYEEEE. With 2 bases clipped from V and 0 bases from J, the junction kept 7 bases outside the gene matches. This CDR3 has 16 amino acids.

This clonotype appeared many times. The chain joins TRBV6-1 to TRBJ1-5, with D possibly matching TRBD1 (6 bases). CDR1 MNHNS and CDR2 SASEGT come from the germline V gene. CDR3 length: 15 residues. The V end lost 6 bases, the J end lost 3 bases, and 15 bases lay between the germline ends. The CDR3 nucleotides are TGTGCCAGCAGGCCTGGATGGGGGGCCAATCAGCCCCAGCATTTT. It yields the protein CASRPGWGANQPQHF.

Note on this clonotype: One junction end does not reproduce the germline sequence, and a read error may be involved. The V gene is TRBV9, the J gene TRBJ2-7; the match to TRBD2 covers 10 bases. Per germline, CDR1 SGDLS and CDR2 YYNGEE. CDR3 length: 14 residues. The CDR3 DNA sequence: TGTGCCTGCAGCGGGGGGGAGGGGCTGGTCGAGCAGTACTTC. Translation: CACSGGEGLVEQYF. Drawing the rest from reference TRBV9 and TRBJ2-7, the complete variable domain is DSGVTQTPKHLITATGQRVTLRCSPRSGDLSVYWYQQSLDQGLQFLIQYYNGEERAKGNILERFSAQQFPDLHSELNLSSLELGDSALYFCACSGGEGLVEQYFGPGTRLTVT.

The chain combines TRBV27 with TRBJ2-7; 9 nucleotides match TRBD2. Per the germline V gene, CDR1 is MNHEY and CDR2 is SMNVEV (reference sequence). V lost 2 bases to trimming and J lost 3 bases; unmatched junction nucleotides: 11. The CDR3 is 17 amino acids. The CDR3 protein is CASSLKGRSGGIYEQYF. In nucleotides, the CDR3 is TGTGCCAGCAGTTTAAAAGGGAGAAGCGGGGGGATCTACGAGCAGTACTTC.

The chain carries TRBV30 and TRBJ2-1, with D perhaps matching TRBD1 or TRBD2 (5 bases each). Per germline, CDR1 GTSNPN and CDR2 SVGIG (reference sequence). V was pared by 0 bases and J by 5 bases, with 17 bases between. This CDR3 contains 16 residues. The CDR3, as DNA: TGTGCCTGGAGTGTGACTCGGCTGGGGGTGGACAATGAGCAGTTCTTC. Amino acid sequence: CAWSVTRLGVDNEQFF.

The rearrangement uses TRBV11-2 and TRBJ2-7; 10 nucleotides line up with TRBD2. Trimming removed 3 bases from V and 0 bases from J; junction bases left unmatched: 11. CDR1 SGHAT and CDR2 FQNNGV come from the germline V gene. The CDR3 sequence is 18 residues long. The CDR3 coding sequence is TGTGCCAGCAGCTTCGAGCGGGGGGGCCCCCTGAGCTCCTACGAGCAGTACTTC. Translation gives CASSFERGGPLSSYEQYF.

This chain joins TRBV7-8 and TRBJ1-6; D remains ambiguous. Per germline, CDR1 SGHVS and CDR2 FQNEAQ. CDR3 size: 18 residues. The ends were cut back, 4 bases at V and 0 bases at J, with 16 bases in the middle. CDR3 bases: TGTGCCAGCAGCTACCTCCGACCGGGGAGCTCCTATAATTCACCCCTCCACTTT. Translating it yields CASSYLRPGSSYNSPLHF.

CDR3 sequence (DNA): TGTGCCAGCAGTGTGAATTACGAGCAGTACTTC. It encodes CASSVNYEQYF. The rearrangement links TRBV12-3 or TRBV12-4 to TRBJ2-7, with D hard to call. The CDR3 totals 11 residues. Trimming took off 5 bases at V and 4 bases at J, with 6 bases between the two ends.

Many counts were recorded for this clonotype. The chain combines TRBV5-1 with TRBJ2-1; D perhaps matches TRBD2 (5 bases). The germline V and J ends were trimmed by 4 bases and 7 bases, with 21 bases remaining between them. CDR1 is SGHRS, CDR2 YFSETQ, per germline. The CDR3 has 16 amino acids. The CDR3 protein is CASSPAKKRGRNEQFF. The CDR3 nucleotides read TGCGCCAGCAGCCCAGCAAAGAAACGGGGTAGGAATGAGCAGTTCTTC.

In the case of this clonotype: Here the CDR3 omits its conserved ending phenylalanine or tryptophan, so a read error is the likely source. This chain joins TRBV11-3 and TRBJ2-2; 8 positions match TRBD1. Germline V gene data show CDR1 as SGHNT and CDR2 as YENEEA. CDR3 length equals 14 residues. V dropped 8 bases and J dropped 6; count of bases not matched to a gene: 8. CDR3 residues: CASSPRTGSGELFS. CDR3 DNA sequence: TGTGCCAGCTCCCCCCGGACAGGGTCCGGGGAGCTGTTTTCT.

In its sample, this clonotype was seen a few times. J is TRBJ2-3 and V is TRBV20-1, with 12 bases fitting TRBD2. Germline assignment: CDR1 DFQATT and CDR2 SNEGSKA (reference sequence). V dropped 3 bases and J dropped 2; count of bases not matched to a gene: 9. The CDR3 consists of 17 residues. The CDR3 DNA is TGCAGTGCTAGCCTCACCGCTAGCGGGGGGGACACAGATACGCAGTATTTT. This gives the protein CSASLTASGGDTDTQYF.

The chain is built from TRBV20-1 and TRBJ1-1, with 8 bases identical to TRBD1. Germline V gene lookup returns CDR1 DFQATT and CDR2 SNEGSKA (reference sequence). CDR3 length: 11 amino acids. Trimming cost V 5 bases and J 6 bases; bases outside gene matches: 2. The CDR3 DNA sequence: TGCAGTGCTTCGGACAGGGCTGAAGCTTTCTTT. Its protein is CSASDRAEAFF.

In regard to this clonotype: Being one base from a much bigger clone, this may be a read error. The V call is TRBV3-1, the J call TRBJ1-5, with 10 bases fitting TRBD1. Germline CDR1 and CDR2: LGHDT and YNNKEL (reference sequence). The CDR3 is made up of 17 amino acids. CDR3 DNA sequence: TGTGCCAGCAGCCAAGCCGGGACAGGGGTTAGCAATCAGCTCCAGCATTTT. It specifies CASSQAGTGVSNQLQHF.

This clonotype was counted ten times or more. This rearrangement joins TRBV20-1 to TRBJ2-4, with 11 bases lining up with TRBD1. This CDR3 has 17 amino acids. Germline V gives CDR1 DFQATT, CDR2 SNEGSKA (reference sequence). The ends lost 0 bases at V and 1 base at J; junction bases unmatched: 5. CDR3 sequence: CSARDRTGGMAKNIQYF. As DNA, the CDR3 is TGCAGTGCTAGAGACCGGACAGGGGGCATGGCCAAAAACATTCAGTACTTC.

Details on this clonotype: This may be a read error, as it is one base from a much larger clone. The CDR3 nucleotides are TGTGCCAGCAGTACCGCTGCGGATCCCTATAGCAATCAGACCCAGCATTTT. It yields the protein CASSTAADPYSNQTQHF. V usage is TRBV7-8 and J usage is TRBJ1-5; D is unclear. The CDR3 spans 17 residues. CDR1 is SGHVS and CDR2 is FQNEAQ in the germline V gene.

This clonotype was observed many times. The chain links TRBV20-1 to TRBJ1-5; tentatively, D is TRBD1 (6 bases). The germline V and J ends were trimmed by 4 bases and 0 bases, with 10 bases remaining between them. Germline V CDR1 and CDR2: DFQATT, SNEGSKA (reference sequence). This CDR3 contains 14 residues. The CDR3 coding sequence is TGCAGTGCTACTCAGGGGAATAGCAATCAGCCCCAGCATTTT. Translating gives CSATQGNSNQPQHF.